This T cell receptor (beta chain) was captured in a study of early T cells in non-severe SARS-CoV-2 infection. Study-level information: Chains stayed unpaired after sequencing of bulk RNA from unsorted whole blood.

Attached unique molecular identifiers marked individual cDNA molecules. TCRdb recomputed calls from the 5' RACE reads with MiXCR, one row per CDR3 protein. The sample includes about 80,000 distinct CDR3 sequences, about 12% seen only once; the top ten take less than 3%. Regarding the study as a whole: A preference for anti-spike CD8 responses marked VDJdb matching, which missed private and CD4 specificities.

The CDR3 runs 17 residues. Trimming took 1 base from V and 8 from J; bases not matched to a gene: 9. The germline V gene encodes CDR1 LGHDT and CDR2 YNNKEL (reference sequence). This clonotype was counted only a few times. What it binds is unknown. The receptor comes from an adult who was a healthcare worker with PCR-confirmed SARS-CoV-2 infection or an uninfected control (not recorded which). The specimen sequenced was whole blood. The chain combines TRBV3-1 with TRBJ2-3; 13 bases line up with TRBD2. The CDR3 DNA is TGTGCCAGCAGCCAAGCACTTAGACTAGCGGGAGGAGGTACGCAGTATTTT. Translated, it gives CASSQALRLAGGGTQYF.